The subject of this entry is one T cell receptor (beta chain). Its cognate antigen is unknown. Measured with immunoSEQ multiplex PCR; TCRdb has only the in-frame clones, and not every one. The table lists around 1,900,000 clones, around 93% of them singletons. Naive CD8 populations comprised CD45RO-negative cells positively selected for CCR7, excluding terminally differentiated effector memory CD45RA+ cells. These data come from a study of shared clonotypes between healthy human individuals. The study, taken as a whole, reports: Sampling covered blood only; tissue repertoires likely differ. Shared across a few donors were 5% to 6% of the naive CD4 clonotypes.

The clonotype comes from a man aged 18 to 29 in good health. Some clones in this sample may be carry-over from other donors' samples. Sequenced: naive CD8+ T cells from PBMCs.

The CDR3 DNA follows: TGCGCCAGCAGCCACCGAACGGGACAGGGGTTATACAATGAGCAGTTCTTC. Its translation is CASSHRTGQGLYNEQFF. This chain joins TRBV4-3 and TRBJ2-1; 10 bases match TRBD1. The CDR3 covers 17 residues. Germline V CDR1 and CDR2: LGHNA, YSLEER. V was pared by 3 bases and J by 4 bases, with 9 bases of the junction left unmatched.